Each of the 20 T cell receptor beta chains below was sequenced from the same sample in a study of patients and donors after allogeneic stem cell transplantation (dated by TCRdb to between 2020 and 2021). The library was obtained by RT-PCR. TCRdb shows the sequencer as NextSeq 550. TCRdb's own reprocessing of the public reads used fastp at Q25 and MiXCR and kept productive beta chains. Every entry covers one CDR3 protein and lists the most common genes and DNA from its rows. This sample is represented by 920,000 or so distinct CDR3 sequences; approximately 18% of them were singletons. In total, the top ten clones hold 5% to 6.5% of the sample. The sequenced sample consisted of blood, either unsorted or a sorted T cell fraction (not recorded which). Receptors were obtained from a human donor who was either an allogeneic HSCT recipient or a stem cell or donor lymphocyte infusion donor (not recorded which). It is not recorded whose cells these are; they may come from a transplant donor.

The gene calls are TRBV20-1 and TRBJ1-2, with D tentatively TRBD1 (5 bases). In germline, CDR1 is DFQATT, CDR2 SNEGSKA (reference sequence). The CDR3 is 20 amino acids. Deletions cut 1 base from V and 1 base from J, with 28 bases between. The CDR3, as DNA: TGCAGTGCTAGAGGGGATTTTATGGGGGACGGAGGAGAAGTTAACTATGGCTACACCTTC. Amino acid sequence: CSARGDFMGDGGEVNYGYTF.

This chain links TRBV2 with TRBJ1-3; 8 nucleotides agree with TRBD1. Germline trimming cut 8 bases from V and 1 base from J; bases unmatched to any gene: 7. The CDR3 runs 15 residues. Looked up from germline, CDR1 is SNHLY and CDR2 is FYNNEI. CDR3 DNA: TGTGCCAGCCACGACAGGGGACAATCTGGAAACACCATATATTTT. It translates to CASHDRGQSGNTIYF.

CDR3: CSARISGGLSSYNEQFF. As DNA, the CDR3 is TGCAGTGCTAGGATTAGCGGGGGACTGAGCTCCTACAATGAGCAGTTCTTC. The rearrangement joins TRBV20-1 to TRBJ2-1; 9 nucleotides line up with TRBD2. CDR3 length: 17 residues. Trimming took 3 bases from V and 0 from J; bases not matched to a gene: 9. Looked up from germline, CDR1 is DFQATT and CDR2 is SNEGSKA (reference sequence).

This clonotype has only a few counts. The chain uses TRBV12-3 or TRBV12-4 and TRBJ1-5, with D hard to call. This CDR3 region has 15 residues. Trimming left V 3 bases short and J 3 bases short, with 12 bases between. This CDR3 is CASSLAVPFNQPQHF. CDR3 nucleotide sequence: TGTGCCAGCAGTTTGGCGGTCCCTTTCAATCAGCCCCAGCATTTT.

This clonotype was counted at least ten times. The chain has TRBV12-3 or TRBV12-4 and TRBJ1-4, with TRBD1 matching 8 bases. This CDR3 region has 15 residues. The trim removed 1 base at V and 7 bases at J, leaving 5 bases unmatched. CDR3 in DNA: TGTGCCAGCAGTTTAGTAACAGGGGGAGGTGAAAAACTGTTTTTT. Translating it yields CASSLVTGGGEKLFF.

The chain combines TRBV27 with TRBJ1-1, with 7 nucleotides matching TRBD1. V trimming: 6 bases; J trimming: 4 bases; junction bases outside the gene matches: 8. This CDR3 is built from 14 residues. Germline loops: CDR1 MNHEY, CDR2 SMNVEV (reference sequence). In nucleotides, the CDR3 is TGTGCCAGCAGCTTAGGTCCAGGGGGCACTGAAGCTTTCTTT. Protein sequence: CASSLGPGGTEAFF.

This clonotype appeared a few times. V is TRBV5-1 and J is TRBJ2-7; the D call may be TRBD1 or TRBD2 (5 bases each). The germline V and J ends were trimmed by 4 bases and 5 bases, with 19 bases remaining between them. The germline V gene encodes CDR1 SGHRS and CDR2 YFSETQ. This CDR3 is built from 15 residues. DNA of the CDR3: TGCGCCAGCAGCAGGGACGGTGGGATTAGGAACGAGCAGTACTTC. It encodes CASSRDGGIRNEQYF.

This clonotype was observed many times. V usage is TRBV29-1 and J usage is TRBJ2-1; TRBD2 matches at 9 bases. This CDR3 is 14 amino acids long. V shed 1 base and J 4 bases; nucleotides not matched to a gene: 2. Germline CDR1 SQVTM, CDR2 ANQGSEA. The CDR3 sequence is CSVEGLAVYNEQFF. The CDR3 DNA is TGCAGCGTTGAAGGACTAGCGGTTTACAATGAGCAGTTCTTC.

This chain connects TRBV7-8 to TRBJ1-4; 7 nucleotides align to TRBD1. The germline gives CDR1 SGHVS, CDR2 FQNEAQ. The CDR3 has 15 amino acids. Trimming cost V 1 base and J 4 bases; bases outside gene matches: 3. The CDR3 DNA is TGTGCCAGCAGCTTAGGGACAGGAGTTAATGAAAAACTGTTTTTT. Amino acids: CASSLGTGVNEKLFF.

This clonotype was seen more than once but under ten times. The chain has TRBV7-8 and TRBJ1-6; 7 nucleotides align to TRBD1. CDR3 length equals 16 residues. Germline V gives CDR1 SGHVS, CDR2 FQNEAQ. Losses at the gene ends were 0 bases for V and 7 bases for J; bases not matched to a gene: 6. The CDR3 DNA reads as TGTGCCAGCAGCTTAGCGAGGGGACAGTCCAATTCACCCCTCCACTTT. This codes for CASSLARGQSNSPLHF.

This clonotype has a count of ten or more. V usage is TRBV3-1 and J usage is TRBJ1-1; tentatively, D is TRBD1 (6 bases). The CDR3 has 12 amino acids. Germline loops: CDR1 LGHDT, CDR2 YNNKEL (reference sequence). V dropped 6 bases and J dropped 4 bases, with 9 bases sitting between them. For the CDR3, the DNA is TGTGCCAGCAGTCAGGGGAGCACTGAAGCTTTCTTT. This encodes CASSQGSTEAFF.

This clonotype was seen a few times. The rearrangement joins TRBV6-2 or TRBV6-3 to TRBJ1-2; D perhaps matches TRBD1 (5 bases). This CDR3 has 16 residues. Germline lookup yields CDR1 MNHEY and CDR2 SVGEGT. Trimming took off 2 bases at V and 3 bases at J, with 16 bases between the two ends. CDR3 sequence reads: CASSYLWGKKDYGYTF. CDR3 sequence (DNA): TGTGCCAGCAGTTACCTCTGGGGGAAGAAAGACTATGGCTACACCTTC.

V and J are TRBV29-1 and TRBJ1-2; D is undetermined. Trimming took 2 bases from V and 8 from J, leaving 12 bases between them. The germline CDR1 and CDR2 sequences are SQVTM and ANQGSEA. This CDR3 is built from 12 residues. This CDR3 reads CSVESPGGGYTF. The CDR3 coding sequence is TGCAGCGTTGAATCCCCAGGAGGGGGCTACACCTTC.

This clonotype appeared many times. The gene calls are TRBV6-5 and TRBJ2-5; possible D gene TRBD1, 6 bases. CDR3 length: 14 residues. CDR1 MNHEY and CDR2 SVGAGI come from the germline V gene. V was pared by 4 bases and J by 4 bases, with 13 bases between. The CDR3, as DNA: TGTGCCAGCAGTTCCCCAGGGGTCCGAGAGACCCAGTACTTC. Its translation: CASSSPGVRETQYF.

This clonotype was observed a handful of times. The genes are TRBV7-2 and TRBJ2-1, with TRBD2 identical over 9 bases. CDR1 and CDR2 (germline): SGHTA, FQGNSA. The CDR3 runs 16 residues. V lost 1 base to trimming and J lost 7 bases; unmatched junction nucleotides: 8. The CDR3, as DNA: TGTGCCAGCAGCTTAGTTGCGGGAGGGCCCAGGAATGAGCAGTTCTTC. Its protein product is CASSLVAGGPRNEQFF.

In its sample, this clonotype was seen a few times. The rearrangement uses TRBV19 and TRBJ2-2; D is possibly TRBD2 (5 bases). This CDR3 is built from 16 residues. V was pared by 7 bases and J by 7 bases, with 22 bases between. CDR1 and CDR2 from the germline V gene are LNHDA and SQIVND (reference sequence). CDR3: CASTSLLRWTDGELFF. CDR3 bases: TGTGCCAGTACCTCGTTGCTCAGGTGGACTGACGGGGAGCTGTTTTTT.

The table lists this clonotype with a few counts. In nucleotides, the CDR3 is TGTGCCAGCAGCCTTCGTACAGGGACTAACTCACCCCTCCACTTT. This translates into CASSLRTGTNSPLHF. The chain links TRBV3-1 to TRBJ1-6; D may be TRBD1 (6 bases). Germline V lookup: CDR1 LGHDT, CDR2 YNNKEL (reference sequence). Trimming removed 4 bases from V and 10 bases from J, with 17 bases in between. The CDR3 is 15 amino acids.

The J gene is TRBJ1-2, the V gene TRBV12-5; D might be TRBD1 (6 bases). Per germline, CDR1 LGHNT and CDR2 FRNRAP. With 4 bases removed from V and 6 bases from J, the gap between germline ends came to 12 bases. The CDR3 loop spans 13 amino acids. The CDR3 DNA follows: TGTGCTAGTGGTTCGACGGGGACACATGGCTACACCTTC. It is translated as CASGSTGTHGYTF.

CDR3 nucleotides: TGTGCCAGCAGCTGGACAGGGGGCGTCATGAACACTGAAGCTTTCTTT. Its protein product is CASSWTGGVMNTEAFF. The chain uses TRBV6-1 and TRBJ1-1; 11 nucleotides align to TRBD1. CDR1 and CDR2 (germline): MNHNS, SASEGT. The CDR3 spans 16 residues. V shed 6 bases, J shed 0 bases, and the junction held 6 bases outside the gene matches.

J is TRBJ1-1 and V is TRBV6-1; 7 nucleotides agree with TRBD1. The CDR3 spans 13 residues. Germline CDR1 and CDR2: MNHNS and SASEGT. Trimming cost V 7 bases and J 4 bases; bases outside gene matches: 6. The CDR3 is CASTFDRVTEAFF. For the CDR3, the DNA is TGTGCCAGCACCTTCGACAGGGTCACTGAAGCTTTCTTT.